What follows are 25 T cell receptor beta chains derived from one specimen sequenced in a study of vaccination and CD4 T cells after COVID-19. Cultured CD4+ T cells had their DNA profiled by the Oncomine TCR Beta short-read assay. Via MiXCR, TCRdb re-called the PCR reads, giving one row per CDR3 protein. The sample has around 20,000 distinct CDR3 sequences, under 55% seen once. Treatment here: roughly ten-day PBMC culture with coronavirus spike peptide pools or control peptides (ViraFEST assay). The antigens these receptors bind are not known. Specimen: CD4+ T cells from blood, cultured in vitro. Receptor source: a human donor who had recovered from COVID-19.

V gene TRBV6-5 combines with J gene TRBJ2-1; D is unclear. The V end lost 2 bases, the J end lost 12 bases, and 8 bases lay between the germline ends. CDR1 and CDR2 (germline): MNHEY, SVGAGI. This CDR3 spans 11 amino acids. In DNA, the CDR3 is TGTGCCAGCAGTTACACTGGTAGGCAGTTCTTC. Protein sequence: CASSYTGRQFF.

This clonotype was found a few times. This sequence joins TRBV2 and TRBJ1-5; D is perhaps TRBD1 (5 bases). Looked up from germline, CDR1 is SNHLY and CDR2 is FYNNEI. Trimming stripped 5 bases from V and 8 bases from J, with 7 bases between. The CDR3 consists of 11 residues. CDR3 DNA: TGTGCCAGCAGTACGGACAAGCCCCAGCATTTT. Translation gives CASSTDKPQHF.

This clonotype was seen a single time. V gene TRBV30 combines with J gene TRBJ1-5; 8 nucleotides agree with TRBD1. The CDR3 consists of 14 residues. V trimming: 3 bases; J trimming: 1 base; junction bases outside the gene matches: 2. Germline loops: CDR1 GTSNPN, CDR2 SVGIG (reference sequence). The CDR3 DNA reads TGTGCCTGGAGCCGACAGGGGAGCAATCAGCCCCAGCATTTT. It codes for CAWSRQGSNQPQHF.

Turning to this clonotype: Mismatch with germline at one junction end may stem from a read error. The chain recombines TRBV24-1 with TRBJ1-2, with unresolved D. The CDR3 is 14 residues long. Germline V gene data show CDR1 as KGHDR and CDR2 as SFDVKD. CDR3 DNA: TGTGCCGCCAGCCCCGGGAGCTTGAGTTATGGCTACACCTTC. It encodes CAASPGSLSYGYTF.

The rearrangement joins TRBV19 to TRBJ2-5; the match to TRBD1 covers 12 bases. With V trimmed by 5 bases and J by 5 bases, 9 bases remained unmatched. The CDR3 extends over 16 amino acids. Per the germline V gene, CDR1 is LNHDA and CDR2 is SQIVND (reference sequence). CDR3 in DNA: TGTGCCAGTAGTGCCCCGGGACAGGGGGCTGGGGAGACCCAGTACTTC. Its translation: CASSAPGQGAGETQYF.

V and J are TRBV6-1 and TRBJ2-7, with 7 bases identical to TRBD2. The CDR3 spans 13 residues. The V segment lost 7 bases and the J segment 2 bases; nucleotides outside the gene matches: 5. The germline V gene encodes CDR1 MNHNS and CDR2 SASEGT. DNA of the CDR3: TGTGCCAGCAAGCGGGGTCGCGCCTACGAGCAGTACTTC. This translates into CASKRGRAYEQYF.

The table lists this clonotype with a few counts. This chain uses TRBV12-3 or TRBV12-4 with TRBJ1-1; D gene uncertain. The V end lost 4 bases, the J end lost 2 bases, and 14 bases lay between the germline ends. The CDR3 runs to 15 residues. The chain's CDR3 is CASSSPQEVNTEAFF. CDR3 in DNA: TGTGCCAGCAGTTCCCCCCAAGAGGTTAACACTGAAGCTTTCTTT.

Worth noting for this clonotype: Sequence at one end of the junction differs from germline and may be a read error. The chain is built from TRBV7-7 and TRBJ2-2; 9 bases are shared with TRBD2. In germline, CDR1 is SSHAT, CDR2 FNYEAQ (reference sequence). CDR3 length equals 16 residues. The CDR3 reads CASSLQAGGNTGELFF. The CDR3 DNA is TGTGCTAGCAGCTTACAAGCGGGGGGAAACACCGGGGAGCTGTTTTTT.

The chain uses TRBV19 and TRBJ1-5; D gene uncertain. Deletions cut 3 bases from V and 0 bases from J, with 15 bases between. The CDR3 is 17 residues long. Germline V gives CDR1 LNHDA, CDR2 SQIVND (reference sequence). CDR3 DNA sequence: TGTGCCAGTAGTATTTTGGACGCAATTTATAGCAATCAGCCCCAGCATTTT. Its protein is CASSILDAIYSNQPQHF.

This chain connects TRBV7-6 to TRBJ2-1, with D maybe TRBD1 (11 bases). This CDR3 is 20 amino acids long. Trimming removed 5 bases from V and 2 bases from J, with 28 bases in between. In germline, CDR1 is SGHVS, CDR2 FNYEAQ. CDR3 sequence reads: CASSQGVGQGGLATYNEQFF. CDR3 nucleotide sequence: TGTGCCAGCAGCCAGGGGGTGGGACAGGGGGGACTAGCGACCTACAATGAGCAGTTCTTC.

The V call is TRBV2, the J call TRBJ2-2; possible D gene TRBD2, 5 bases. V lost 6 bases and J lost 2, with 13 bases in between. Germline V CDR1 and CDR2: SNHLY, FYNNEI. The CDR3 contains 15 residues. CDR3 sequence: CASRMTTSNTGELFF. CDR3 in DNA: TGTGCCAGCAGAATGACTACTTCAAACACCGGGGAGCTGTTTTTT. Together with reference TRBV2 and TRBJ2-2, the CDR3 gives the full variable domain: EPEVTQTPSHQVTQMGQEVILRCVPISNHLYFYWYRQILGQKVEFLVSFYNNEISEKSEIFDDQFSVERPDGSNFTLKIRSTKLEDSAMYFCASRMTTSNTGELFFGEGSRLTVL.

This clonotype was seen a single time. The chain links TRBV12-3 or TRBV12-4 to TRBJ1-1; D gene unclear. The CDR3 consists of 12 residues. V was clipped by 4 bases and J by 3 bases, with 6 bases between them. CDR3 nucleotides: TGTGCCAGCAGTTACGGTGACACTGAAGCTTTCTTT. Encoded protein: CASSYGDTEAFF.

The chain employs TRBV27 and TRBJ2-7; TRBD1 matches at 9 bases. The CDR3 totals 14 residues. Germline V gene lookup returns CDR1 MNHEY and CDR2 SMNVEV (reference sequence). Trimming cost V 5 bases and J 4 bases; bases outside gene matches: 6. Here the CDR3 DNA reads TGTGCCAGCAGTAAGGGACAGGGAAAATACGAGCAGTACTTC. Its translation: CASSKGQGKYEQYF.

In this sample, this clonotype turned up a few times. The chain's CDR3 is CARGAGYTF. The CDR3 DNA is TGCGCTAGGGGGGCTGGCTACACCTTC. This sequence joins TRBV10-1 and TRBJ1-2; weak D call: TRBD1 (6 bases). The CDR3 contains 9 residues. Germline loops: CDR1 WNHNN, CDR2 SYGVQD (reference sequence).

The chain is built from TRBV28 and TRBJ2-3, with unresolved D. The length of the CDR3 is 17 residues. Trimming shortened V by 7 bases and J by 2 bases, and 22 bases separated the two germline ends. Per germline, CDR1 MDHEN and CDR2 SYDVKM. CDR3 sequence (DNA): TGTGCCAGCAATACGGTATTCGCTTTAAGGGACACAGATACGCAGTATTTT. It codes for CASNTVFALRDTDTQYF.

V usage is TRBV4-1 and J usage is TRBJ2-7, with 7 nucleotides matching TRBD1. Losses at the gene ends were 1 base for V and 0 bases for J; bases not matched to a gene: 6. Germline CDR1 is MGHRA and CDR2 is YSYEKL. The CDR3 is made up of 16 amino acids. This CDR3 is CASSQGRGQRSYEQYF. The CDR3 DNA reads TGCGCCAGCAGCCAAGGTCGGGGACAGCGCTCCTACGAGCAGTACTTC.

The chain is built from TRBV7-6 and TRBJ1-4, with 10 bases matching TRBD1. This CDR3 spans 17 amino acids. Germline V gives CDR1 SGHVS, CDR2 FNYEAQ. V was clipped by 7 bases and J by 4 bases; unmatched bases: 12. This CDR3 reads CASTKTGGRYNNEKLFF. CDR3 nucleotide sequence: TGTGCCAGCACCAAGACAGGGGGCCGATACAATAATGAAAAACTGTTTTTT.

This chain uses TRBV20-1 with TRBJ1-2; tentatively, D is TRBD1 (5 bases). Germline V lookup: CDR1 DFQATT, CDR2 SNEGSKA (reference sequence). The CDR3 runs to 15 residues. Trimming removed 0 bases from V and 3 bases from J, with 14 bases in between. The CDR3 spells CSARDGGGLDYGYTF. The CDR3 DNA follows: TGCAGTGCTAGAGATGGGGGGGGGTTAGACTATGGCTACACCTTC.

This clonotype showed up just a few times. The chain links TRBV20-1 to TRBJ1-2; no firm D call. Trimming stripped 3 bases from V and 13 bases from J, with 15 bases between. CDR3 length equals 11 residues. CDR1 and CDR2 from the germline V gene are DFQATT and SNEGSKA (reference sequence). In nucleotides, the CDR3 is TGCAGTGCTAGTCAATTTGGTCTAGTCACCTTC. Its protein product is CSASQFGLVTF.

The V gene is TRBV6-5, the J gene TRBJ1-2, with no clear D. Germline V gene sequence: CDR1 MNHEY, CDR2 SVGAGI. The V end lost 0 bases, the J end lost 8 bases, and 10 bases lay between the germline ends. This CDR3 has 13 residues. CDR3 bases: TGTGCCAGCAGTTACTCCTGGGATCACGGCTACACCTTC. Amino acid sequence: CASSYSWDHGYTF.

The rearrangement joins TRBV6-2 or TRBV6-3 to TRBJ1-6; a weak D match, TRBD1 (5 bases). The CDR3 runs to 15 residues. V was cut by 3 bases and J by 14 bases, with 20 bases left in between. Germline assignment: CDR1 MNHEY and CDR2 SVGEGT. The CDR3 region has the DNA TGTGCCAGCAGTTATCCTGTCCCGGGTGGGGCATCCCTCCACTTT. Encoded protein: CASSYPVPGGASLHF.

The chain combines TRBV6-1 with TRBJ2-3, with TRBD2 matching over 13 bases. The CDR3 contains 13 residues. Germline-derived CDR1 and CDR2 are MNHNS and SASEGT. The J segment lost 9 bases and the V segment lost 6 bases, leaving 3 bases of the junction unmatched. CDR3 residues: CASREGLAGTQYF. The CDR3 DNA reads TGTGCCAGCAGAGAGGGACTAGCGGGAACGCAGTATTTT.

This clonotype was counted only a few times. The chain recombines TRBV19 with TRBJ1-1; D unclear. V was shortened by 1 base and J by 7 bases, with 10 bases between the two germline ends. Per the germline V gene, CDR1 is LNHDA and CDR2 is SQIVND (reference sequence). The CDR3 loop spans 13 amino acids. CDR3 sequence: CASSIAAADEAFF. In nucleotides, the CDR3 is TGTGCCAGTAGTATAGCGGCGGCAGATGAAGCTTTCTTT.

The rearrangement links TRBV20-1 to TRBJ2-5, with D possibly being TRBD1 (6 bases). The CDR3 loop spans 13 amino acids. V dropped 4 bases and J dropped 0 bases, with 9 bases sitting between them. CDR1 and CDR2 (germline): DFQATT, SNEGSKA (reference sequence). The CDR3 DNA follows: TGCAGTGCTATTGGGACAAACCAAGAGACCCAGTACTTC. This encodes CSAIGTNQETQYF.

This chain connects TRBV6-1 to TRBJ1-6; tentative D call: TRBD1 (5 bases). The CDR3 runs 15 residues. Trimming shortened V by 8 bases and J by 4 bases, and 15 bases separated the two germline ends. Germline V gene data show CDR1 as MNHNS and CDR2 as SASEGT. The CDR3 protein is CASSPGDGYNSPLHF. DNA for the CDR3: TGTGCCAGCTCCCCGGGGGATGGTTATAATTCACCCCTCCACTTT.